These T cell receptor beta chains were read from a single sample in a study of blood T cell repertoires in COVID-19. Data came from immunoSEQ multiplex PCR; TCRdb stores just in-frame clones and leaves some out. The sample lists 350,000 to 400,000 clones, 90% occurring once. The sequenced sample consisted of peripheral blood. Receptors were obtained from a young man with active or convalescent COVID-19. The CDR3 runs from the conserved cysteine through the conserved F or W. A D gene is named only where the DNA matches it firmly. Not all rows give a size; the values are once, few, many and, for expanded clones, a class.

J gene: TRBJ2-5
CDR3 length: 16
clone size: once
D gene: TRBD1
V gene: TRBV19
CDR3 DNA: TGTGCCAGTAGTATAGACTCCAGGGGGAACCAAGAGACCCAGTACTTC
CDR3 protein: CASSIDSRGNQETQYF

J gene: TRBJ1-5
CDR3 length: 14
clone size: -
D gene: TRBD1
V gene: TRBV15
CDR3 DNA: TGTGCCACGGAGGAACAGGGGAGCAATCAGCCCCAGCATTTT
CDR3 protein: CATEEQGSNQPQHF

J gene: TRBJ2-5
CDR3 length: 14
clone size: -
D gene: -
V gene: TRBV15
CDR3 DNA: TGTGCCACCAGCAGAGCAGGGGTGGGAGAGACCCAGTACTTC
CDR3 protein: CATSRAGVGETQYF

J gene: TRBJ2-1
CDR3 length: 15
clone size: -
D gene: TRBD2
V gene: TRBV28
CDR3 DNA: TGTGCCAGCAGCTCCGGGGCGGGAGGGGTTAATGAGCAGTTCTTC
CDR3 protein: CASSSGAGGVNEQFF

J gene: TRBJ1-5
CDR3 length: 14
clone size: -
D gene: -
V gene: TRBV10-3
CDR3 DNA: TGTGCCATCAGTGACAGGGGAGGCAATCAGCCCCAGCATTTT
CDR3 protein: CAISDRGGNQPQHF

J gene: TRBJ1-6
CDR3 length: 14
clone size: -
D gene: -
V gene: TRBV30
CDR3 DNA: TGTGCCTGGAGTGGCCCAGGTGGTAATTCACCCCTCCACTTT
CDR3 protein: CAWSGPGGNSPLHF

J gene: TRBJ1-6
CDR3 length: 16
clone size: -
D gene: -
V gene: TRBV19
CDR3 DNA: TGTGCCAGTAGTATGCAGGCAAGACCCTATAATTCACCCCTCCACTTT
CDR3 protein: CASSMQARPYNSPLHF

J gene: TRBJ2-7
CDR3 length: 13
clone size: -
D gene: -
V gene: TRBV28
CDR3 DNA: TGTGCCAGCAGTTTAATAGACTCCTACGAGCAGTACTTC
CDR3 protein: CASSLIDSYEQYF

J gene: TRBJ2-1
CDR3 length: 17
clone size: -
D gene: TRBD2
V gene: TRBV27
CDR3 DNA: TGTGCCAGCAGGCCTAGGCCGGGACTAGCGGAATACAATGAGCAGTTCTTC
CDR3 protein: CASRPRPGLAEYNEQFF

J gene: TRBJ1-5
CDR3 length: 14
clone size: -
D gene: -
V gene: TRBV27
CDR3 DNA: TGTGCCAGCAGTTTACGGGCGGGATATCAGCCCCAGCATTTT
CDR3 protein: CASSLRAGYQPQHF